Described below is a single T cell receptor (beta chain) sequence and its context. The data are from a study of blood T cell repertoires in COVID-19. TCRdb's table, derived via immunoSEQ multiplex PCR, lists solely in-frame clones and lacks some. This table holds about 310,000 clones, around 91% found once. There are 13 residues in the CDR3. Trimming removed 2 bases at V and 4 bases at J, with 6 bases between. CDR1 and CDR2 from the germline V gene are LGHDT and YNNKEL (reference sequence). Sequences were obtained from PBMCs or T cells enriched from blood (not recorded which). The chain uses TRBV3-1 (or the pseudogene TRBV3-2) and TRBJ1-5; D remains ambiguous. The TCR originated in a woman aged 35 to 49 who had recovered from COVID-19. CDR3 in amino acids: CASSQSRNQPQHF. The CDR3 bases are TGTGCCAGCAGCCAATCGAGGAATCAGCCCCAGCATTTT.